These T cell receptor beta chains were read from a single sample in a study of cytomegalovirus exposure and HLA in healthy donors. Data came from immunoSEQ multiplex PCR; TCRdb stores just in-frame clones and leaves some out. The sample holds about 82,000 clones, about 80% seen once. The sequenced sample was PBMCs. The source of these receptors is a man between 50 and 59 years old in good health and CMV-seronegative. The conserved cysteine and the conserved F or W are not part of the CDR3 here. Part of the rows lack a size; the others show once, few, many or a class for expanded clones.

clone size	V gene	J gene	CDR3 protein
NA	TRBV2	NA	ASGRQGAYEQY
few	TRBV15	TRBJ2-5	ATSAWRGPIRAQY
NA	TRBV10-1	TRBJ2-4	ASVGTGLAKNIQY
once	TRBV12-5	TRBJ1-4	ASGPGQGDEKLF
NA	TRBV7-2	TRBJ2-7	ASSLEASQQY
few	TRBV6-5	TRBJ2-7	ASSYSWGAQAYEQY
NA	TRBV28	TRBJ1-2	ASSGTGRFVYGYT
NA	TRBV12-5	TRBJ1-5	ASGLVRGTGPSLSNQPQH
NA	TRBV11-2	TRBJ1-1	ASSSGRGRTEAF
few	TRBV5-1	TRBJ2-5	ASSQRQGARETQY
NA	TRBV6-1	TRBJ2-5	ASNRRQGLKRTQY
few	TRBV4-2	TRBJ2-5	ASSPAAVGGETQY
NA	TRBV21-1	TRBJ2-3	ASSKNDKVRADTQY
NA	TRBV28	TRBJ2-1	ASRITGGNEQF
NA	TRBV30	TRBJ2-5	AWSVGLDATQY
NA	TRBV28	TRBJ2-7	ASSSSFTGGASYEQY
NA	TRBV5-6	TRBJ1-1	ASSSLQVPGVEAF
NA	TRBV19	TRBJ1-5	ASSWDSFTPGQPQH
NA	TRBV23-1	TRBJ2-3	ASSPTSGTDTQY
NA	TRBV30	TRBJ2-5	AWSNPGQGYGETQY
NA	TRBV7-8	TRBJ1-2	ASSLDNRGYGYT
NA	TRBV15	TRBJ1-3	ATSRGGAPNSGNTIY
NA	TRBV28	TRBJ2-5	ASSPGNRIETQY
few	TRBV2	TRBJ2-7	ASSRNYGEQY
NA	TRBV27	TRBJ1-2	ASSLERGGNYGYT
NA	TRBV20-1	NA	SARERYEQY
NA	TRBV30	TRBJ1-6	AWSERGLISPLH
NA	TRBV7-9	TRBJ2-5	ASSLLRETQY
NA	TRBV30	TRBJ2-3	AWSGLTDTQY
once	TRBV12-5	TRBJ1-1	ASGLTGSTEAF
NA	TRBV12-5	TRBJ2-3	ASGLGGTSTDTQY
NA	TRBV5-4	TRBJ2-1	ASSLPLRGAANEQF